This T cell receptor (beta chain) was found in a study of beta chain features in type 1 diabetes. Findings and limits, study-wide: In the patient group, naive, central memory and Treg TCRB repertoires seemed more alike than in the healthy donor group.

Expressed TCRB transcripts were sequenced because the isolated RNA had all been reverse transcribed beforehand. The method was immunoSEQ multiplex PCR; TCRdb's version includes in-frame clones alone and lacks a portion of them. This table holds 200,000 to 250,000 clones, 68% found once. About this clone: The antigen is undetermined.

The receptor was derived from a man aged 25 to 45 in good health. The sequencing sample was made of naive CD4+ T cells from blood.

CDR3 sequence: CASSSGQGWEETQYF. In nucleotides, the CDR3 is TGCGCCAGCAGCTCTGGACAGGGGTGGGAAGAGACCCAGTACTTC. The rearrangement uses TRBV5-1 and TRBJ2-5, with 9 bases identical to TRBD1. The CDR3 is made up of 15 amino acids. V was clipped by 3 bases and J by 3 bases; unmatched bases: 6. Germline CDR1 and CDR2: SGHRS and YFSETQ.